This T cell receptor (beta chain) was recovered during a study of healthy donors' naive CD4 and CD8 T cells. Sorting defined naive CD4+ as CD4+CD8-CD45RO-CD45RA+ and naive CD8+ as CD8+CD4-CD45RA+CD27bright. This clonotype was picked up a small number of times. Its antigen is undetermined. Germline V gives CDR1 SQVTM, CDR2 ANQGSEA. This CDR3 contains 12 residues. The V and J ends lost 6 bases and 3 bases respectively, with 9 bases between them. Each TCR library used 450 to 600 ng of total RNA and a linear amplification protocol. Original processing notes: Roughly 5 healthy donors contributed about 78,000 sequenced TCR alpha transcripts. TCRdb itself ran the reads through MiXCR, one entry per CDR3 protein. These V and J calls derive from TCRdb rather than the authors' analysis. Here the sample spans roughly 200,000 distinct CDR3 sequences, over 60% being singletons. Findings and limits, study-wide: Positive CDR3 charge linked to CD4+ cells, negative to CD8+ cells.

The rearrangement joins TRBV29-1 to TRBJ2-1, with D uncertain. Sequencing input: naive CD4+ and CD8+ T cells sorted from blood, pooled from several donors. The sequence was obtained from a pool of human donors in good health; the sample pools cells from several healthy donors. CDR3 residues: CSVGADYNEQFF. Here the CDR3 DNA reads TGCAGCGTCGGAGCTGACTACAATGAGCAGTTCTTC.